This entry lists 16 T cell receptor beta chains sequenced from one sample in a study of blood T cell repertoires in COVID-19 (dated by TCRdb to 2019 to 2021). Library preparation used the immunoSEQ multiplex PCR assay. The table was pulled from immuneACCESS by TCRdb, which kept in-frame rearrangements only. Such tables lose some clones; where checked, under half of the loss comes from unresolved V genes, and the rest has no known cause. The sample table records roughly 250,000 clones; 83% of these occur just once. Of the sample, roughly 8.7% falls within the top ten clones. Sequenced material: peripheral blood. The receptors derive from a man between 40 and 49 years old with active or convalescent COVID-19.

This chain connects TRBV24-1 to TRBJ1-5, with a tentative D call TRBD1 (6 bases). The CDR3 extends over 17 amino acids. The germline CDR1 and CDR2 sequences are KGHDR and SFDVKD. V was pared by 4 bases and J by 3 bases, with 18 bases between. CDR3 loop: CATSDPSRGPLNQPQHF. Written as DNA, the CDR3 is TGTGCCACCAGTGACCCGAGCAGGGGACCTCTCAATCAGCCCCAGCATTTT.

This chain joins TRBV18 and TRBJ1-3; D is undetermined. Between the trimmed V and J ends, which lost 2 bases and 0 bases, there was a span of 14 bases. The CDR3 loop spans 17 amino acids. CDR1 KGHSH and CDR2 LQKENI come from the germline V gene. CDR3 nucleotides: TGTGCCAGCTCACCAGTAATGGCCCGGAGCTCTGGAAACACCATATATTTT. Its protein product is CASSPVMARSSGNTIYF.

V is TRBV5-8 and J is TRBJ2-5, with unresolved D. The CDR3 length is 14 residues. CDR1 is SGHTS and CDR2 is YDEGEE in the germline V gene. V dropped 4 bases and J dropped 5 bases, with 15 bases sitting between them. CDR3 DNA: TGTGCCAGCAGCCTACCGCGGTCATGGGAGACCCAGTACTTC. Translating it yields CASSLPRSWETQYF.

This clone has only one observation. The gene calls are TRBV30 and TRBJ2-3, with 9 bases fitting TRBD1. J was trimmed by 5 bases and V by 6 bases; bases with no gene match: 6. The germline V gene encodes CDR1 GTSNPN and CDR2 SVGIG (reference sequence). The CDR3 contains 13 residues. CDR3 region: CACGTGIVDTQYF. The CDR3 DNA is TGTGCCTGTGGGACAGGGATCGTAGATACGCAGTATTTT.

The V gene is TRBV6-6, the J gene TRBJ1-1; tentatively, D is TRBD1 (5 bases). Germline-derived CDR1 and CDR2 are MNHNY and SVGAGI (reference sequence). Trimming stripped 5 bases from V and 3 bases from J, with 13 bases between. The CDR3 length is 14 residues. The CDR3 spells CASSPAGGDTEAFF. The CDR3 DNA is TGTGCCAGCAGTCCCGCCGGGGGGGACACTGAAGCTTTCTTT.

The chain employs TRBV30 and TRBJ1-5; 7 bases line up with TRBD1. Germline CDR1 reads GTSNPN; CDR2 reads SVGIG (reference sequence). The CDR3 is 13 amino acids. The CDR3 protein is CAAGTVFNQPQHF. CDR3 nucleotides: TGTGCTGCCGGGACAGTGTTCAATCAGCCCCAGCATTTT.

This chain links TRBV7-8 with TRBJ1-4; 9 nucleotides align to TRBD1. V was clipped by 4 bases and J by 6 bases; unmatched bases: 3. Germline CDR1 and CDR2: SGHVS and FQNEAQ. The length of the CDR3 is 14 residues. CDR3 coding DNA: TGTGCCAGCAGCTACGGGACAGGGTATGAAAAACTGTTTTTT. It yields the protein CASSYGTGYEKLFF. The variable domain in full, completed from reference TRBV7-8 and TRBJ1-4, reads GAGVSQSPRYKVAKRGQDVALRCDPISGHVSLFWYQQALGQGPEFLTYFQNEAQLDKSGLPSDRFFAERPEGSVSTLKIQRTQQEDSAVYLCASSYGTGYEKLFFGSGTQLSVL.

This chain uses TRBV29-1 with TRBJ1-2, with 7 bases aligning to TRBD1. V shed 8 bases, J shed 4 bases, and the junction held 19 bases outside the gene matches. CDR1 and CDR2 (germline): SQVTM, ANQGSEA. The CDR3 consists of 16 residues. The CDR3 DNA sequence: TGCAGCACTGGCCCGGGCAGAAACAGGGGCCCCTATGGCTACACCTTC. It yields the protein CSTGPGRNRGPYGYTF.

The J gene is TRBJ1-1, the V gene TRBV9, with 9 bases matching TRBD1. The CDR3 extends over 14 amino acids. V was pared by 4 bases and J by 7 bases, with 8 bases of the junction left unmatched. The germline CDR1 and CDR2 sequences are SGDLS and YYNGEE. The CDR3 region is CASSPRDRAGEAFF. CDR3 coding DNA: TGTGCCAGCAGCCCCCGGGACAGGGCTGGTGAAGCTTTCTTT.

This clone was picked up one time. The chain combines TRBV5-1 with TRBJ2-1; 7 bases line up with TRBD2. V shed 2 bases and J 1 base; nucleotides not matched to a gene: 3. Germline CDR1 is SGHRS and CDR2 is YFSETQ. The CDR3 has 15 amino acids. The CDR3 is CASSLREASYNEQFF. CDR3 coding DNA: TGCGCCAGCAGCTTACGGGAGGCATCCTACAATGAGCAGTTCTTC.

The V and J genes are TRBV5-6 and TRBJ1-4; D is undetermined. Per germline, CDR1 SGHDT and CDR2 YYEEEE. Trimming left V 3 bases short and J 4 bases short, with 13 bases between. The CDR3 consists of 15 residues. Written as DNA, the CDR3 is TGTGCCAGCAGCTCGCCAGGTCTGAGTAATGAAAAACTGTTTTTT. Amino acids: CASSSPGLSNEKLFF.

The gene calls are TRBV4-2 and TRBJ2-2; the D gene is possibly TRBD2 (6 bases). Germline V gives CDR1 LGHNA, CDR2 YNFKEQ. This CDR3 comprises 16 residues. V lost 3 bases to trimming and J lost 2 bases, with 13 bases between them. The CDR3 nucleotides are TGTGCCAGCAGCCACCTCGGGACTCGAAACACCGGGGAGCTGTTTTTT. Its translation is CASSHLGTRNTGELFF.

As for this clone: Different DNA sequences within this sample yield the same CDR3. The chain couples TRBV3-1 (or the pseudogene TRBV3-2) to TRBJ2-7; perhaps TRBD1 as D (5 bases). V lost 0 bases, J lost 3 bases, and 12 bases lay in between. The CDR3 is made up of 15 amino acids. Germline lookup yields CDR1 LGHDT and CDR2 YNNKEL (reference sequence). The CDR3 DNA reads TGTGCCAGCAGCCAAGAAGGGGCAGGGCGCTACGAGCAGTACTTC. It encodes CASSQEGAGRYEQYF.

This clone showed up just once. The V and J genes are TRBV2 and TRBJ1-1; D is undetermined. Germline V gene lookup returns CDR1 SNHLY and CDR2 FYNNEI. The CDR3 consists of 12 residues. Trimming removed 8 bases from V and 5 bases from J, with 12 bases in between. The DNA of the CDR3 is TGTGCCAGCTCGGAGTCGCTTACTGAAGCTTTCTTT. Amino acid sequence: CASSESLTEAFF.

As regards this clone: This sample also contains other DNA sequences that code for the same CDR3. The CDR3 nucleotides read TGTGCCAGCAGCTTAGACAGGGGTAATCAGCCCCAGCATTTT. Amino acids: CASSLDRGNQPQHF. The chain employs TRBV7-2 and TRBJ1-5; 7 bases are a match to TRBD1. The V segment lost 1 base and the J segment 4 bases; nucleotides outside the gene matches: 1. The CDR3 extends over 14 amino acids. Germline V gives CDR1 SGHTA, CDR2 FQGNSA.

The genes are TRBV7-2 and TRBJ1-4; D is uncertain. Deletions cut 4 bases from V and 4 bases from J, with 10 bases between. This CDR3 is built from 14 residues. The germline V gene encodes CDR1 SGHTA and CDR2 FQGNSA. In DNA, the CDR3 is TGTGCCAGCAGCTATAAGCCGATTAATGAAAAACTGTTTTTT. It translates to CASSYKPINEKLFF.